Reported below is one T cell receptor beta chain. Germline-derived CDR1 and CDR2 are MNHEY and SVGAGI. Trimming removed 2 bases from V and 5 bases from J; junction bases left unmatched: 3. The CDR3 loop spans 15 amino acids. The data were taken from a study of blood T cell repertoires in COVID-19. Study-wide background: Acute and convalescent COVID-19 samples came from the United States, Italy and Spain. PBMCs, B-cell-depleted T cells, or T cells were the source of the cDNA or gDNA that made up the material.

Methods used by the authors: Estimated nucleated cell counts came from reference gene primer amplification. Only in-frame clones appear in the TCRdb table, and some are missing; sequencing was by immunoSEQ multiplex PCR. That table gives V, J and clone size, and the DNA gave D and trimming. Altogether tens of thousands of clones are present, less than 85% being singletons, with the ten largest covering roughly 21%. What was sequenced was peripheral blood. The chain couples TRBV6-5 to TRBJ2-2, with 9 bases identical to TRBD1. The TCR comes from a woman of 80 years or more with acute or convalescent COVID-19. Here the CDR3 reads CASSYGTGITGELFF. Written as DNA, the CDR3 is TGTGCCAGCAGTTACGGGACAGGGATAACCGGGGAGCTGTTTTTT.